The clone carrying this TCR beta chain came up a few times. Assay: immunoSEQ multiplex PCR; the TCRdb copy retains only in-frame clones and omits some. The data contain about 28,000 clones, about 80% of them seen just once; the ten biggest clones take up roughly a fifth. The data originate from a study of control samples from healthy donors and cancer patients. The germline V gene encodes CDR1 MDHEN and CDR2 SYDVKM. CDR3 size: 14 residues. Trimming stripped 5 bases from V and 5 bases from J, with 13 bases between. This rearrangement joins TRBV28 to TRBJ1-3; D gene uncertain. The receptor's source is a man in his sixties with head and neck cancer. Sample: PBMCs. The CDR3 nucleotides read TGTGCCAGCAGTCTCGCCCATGATCGAAACACCATATATTTT. It codes for CASSLAHDRNTIYF.